These 32 T cell receptor beta chains originate from one sample sequenced in a study of T cells in tumors after PD-1 blockade. Assay: immunoSEQ multiplex PCR; the TCRdb copy retains only in-frame clones and omits some. The table has approximately 47,000 clones, roughly 80% seen once. The sequenced sample was PBMCs, obtained before anti-PD-1 therapy. These receptors all come from a human donor with advanced basal cell or squamous cell carcinoma (not recorded which).

V usage is TRBV7-6 and J usage is TRBJ1-1; tentative D call: TRBD1 (5 bases). CDR3 size: 16 residues. Trimming removed 1 base at V and 2 bases at J, with 14 bases between. Germline assignment: CDR1 SGHVS and CDR2 FNYEAQ. CDR3 residues: CASSLGFKGKNTEAFF. In DNA form, the CDR3 reads TGTGCCAGCAGCTTAGGCTTCAAGGGGAAAAACACTGAAGCTTTCTTT. Using reference TRBV7-6 and TRBJ1-1 for the parts outside the CDR3, the full variable domain is GAGVSQSPRYKVTKRGQDVALRCDPISGHVSLYWYRQALGQGPEFLTYFNYEAQQDKSGLPNDRFSAERPEGSISTLTIQRTEQRDSAMYRCASSLGFKGKNTEAFFGQGTRLTVV.

This clone has only one observation. The CDR3 protein is CASSVRRQGESPLHF. The CDR3 DNA is TGTGCCAGCAGTGTGAGGCGCCAGGGCGAGTCACCCCTCCACTTT. The rearrangement links TRBV2 to TRBJ1-6, with D perhaps matching TRBD1 (5 bases). CDR1 and CDR2 from the germline V gene are SNHLY and FYNNEI. With 4 bases removed from V and 10 bases from J, the gap between germline ends came to 17 bases. This CDR3 contains 15 residues. Using reference TRBV2 and TRBJ1-6 for the parts outside the CDR3, the full variable domain is EPEVTQTPSHQVTQMGQEVILRCVPISNHLYFYWYRQILGQKVEFLVSFYNNEISEKSEIFDDQFSVERPDGSNFTLKIRSTKLEDSAMYFCASSVRRQGESPLHFGNGTRLTVT.

This chain links TRBV3-1 (or the pseudogene TRBV3-2) with TRBJ2-7, with 7 positions matching TRBD1. Germline CDR1 LGHDT, CDR2 YNNKEL (reference sequence). The CDR3 runs to 13 residues. The V gene end was trimmed by 4 bases and the J gene end by 7 bases; junction bases not matched to a gene: 7. The CDR3 is CASSPEGAREQYF. The CDR3 DNA follows: TGTGCCAGCAGCCCCGAGGGGGCACGGGAGCAGTACTTC.

The chain is built from TRBV18 and TRBJ1-1; unclear D gene. Trimming removed 2 bases at V and 4 bases at J, with 2 bases between. CDR1 and CDR2 from the germline V gene are KGHSH and LQKENI. The CDR3 extends over 11 amino acids. The CDR3 here is CASSPSTEAFF. The CDR3 DNA reads as TGTGCCAGCTCACCAAGCACTGAAGCTTTCTTT.

The CDR3: CASSLDGTAYEQYF. The CDR3 coding sequence is TGCGCCAGCAGCTTGGACGGGACAGCCTACGAGCAGTACTTC. This chain connects TRBV5-1 to TRBJ2-7; TRBD1 matches 7 bases. Germline V gene data show CDR1 as SGHRS and CDR2 as YFSETQ. CDR3 length: 14 amino acids. With 0 bases clipped from V and 2 bases from J, the junction kept 2 bases outside the gene matches.

The chain uses TRBV7-2 and TRBJ2-2, with unresolved D. The V gene lost 6 bases and the J gene lost 0 bases, with 11 bases spanning the gap. This CDR3 comprises 15 residues. Germline CDR1 SGHTA, CDR2 FQGNSA. For the CDR3, the DNA is TGTGCCAGCAGAATCCCGGGCCCGAACACCGGGGAGCTGTTTTTT. It codes for CASRIPGPNTGELFF.

The genes are TRBV24-1 and TRBJ2-3; D perhaps matches TRBD2 (5 bases). Between the trimmed V and J ends, which lost 0 bases and 4 bases, there was a span of 13 bases. The CDR3 covers 16 residues. Germline CDR1 is KGHDR and CDR2 is SFDVKD. The CDR3 sequence is CATSDLGRGNSDTQYF. CDR3 DNA sequence: TGTGCCACCAGTGATTTGGGCCGAGGGAATTCAGATACGCAGTATTTT.

The rearrangement links TRBV3-1 (or the pseudogene TRBV3-2) to TRBJ1-4; D is ambiguous. Looked up from germline, CDR1 is LGHDT and CDR2 is YNNKEL (reference sequence). Deletions cut 1 base from V and 3 bases from J, with 9 bases between. This CDR3 has 15 residues. CDR3 sequence (DNA): TGTGCCAGCAGCCAAGTGAGCGGGTCTAATGAAAAACTGTTTTTT. Amino acid sequence: CASSQVSGSNEKLFF.

The rearrangement links TRBV3-1 (or the pseudogene TRBV3-2) to TRBJ2-1, with D possibly being TRBD1 (6 bases). Trimming cost V 6 bases and J 4 bases, with 13 bases left between them. The CDR3 consists of 14 residues. The germline CDR1 and CDR2 sequences are LGHDT and YNNKEL (reference sequence). The CDR3 coding sequence is TGTGCCAGCAGGACCGGGACACCGTACAATGAGCAGTTCTTC. Protein: CASRTGTPYNEQFF.

The CDR3 coding sequence is TGTGCCAGCAGCTACGGACTAGCTACAGATACGCAGTATTTT. As protein: CASSYGLATDTQYF. The rearrangement joins TRBV7-6 to TRBJ2-3, with 8 bases lining up with TRBD2. Germline trimming cut 4 bases from V and 3 bases from J; bases unmatched to any gene: 3. CDR3 size: 14 residues. CDR1 and CDR2 (germline): SGHVS, FNYEAQ. The entire variable domain, with the rest obtained from reference TRBV7-6 and TRBJ2-3, is as follows: GAGVSQSPRYKVTKRGQDVALRCDPISGHVSLYWYRQALGQGPEFLTYFNYEAQQDKSGLPNDRFSAERPEGSISTLTIQRTEQRDSAMYRCASSYGLATDTQYFGPGTRLTVL.

This sequence joins TRBV7-8 and TRBJ2-1, with 7 bases that match TRBD1. This CDR3 spans 15 amino acids. CDR1 and CDR2 from the germline V gene are SGHVS and FQNEAQ. V gave up 3 bases and J gave up 7 bases; unmatched junction bases: 9. The CDR3 DNA reads TGTGCCAGCAGCTTCGACAGGGTGGCCTGGAATGAGCAGTTCTTC. Protein sequence: CASSFDRVAWNEQFF.

The rearrangement joins TRBV7-9 to TRBJ1-3; D gene uncertain. The germline V and J ends were trimmed by 5 bases and 1 base, with 9 bases remaining between them. Germline CDR1 is SEHNR and CDR2 is FQNEAQ (reference sequence). The CDR3 consists of 14 residues. The CDR3 bases are TGTGCCAGCAGCCCTCCCAAGTCTGGAAACACCATATATTTT. Residues: CASSPPKSGNTIYF.

The V and J genes are TRBV5-1 and TRBJ2-4, with TRBD2 matching over 7 bases. The CDR3 has 13 amino acids. The J segment lost 5 bases and the V segment lost 9 bases, leaving 8 bases of the junction unmatched. Germline CDR1 is SGHRS and CDR2 is YFSETQ. CDR3 loop: CATSTGGENIQYF. The DNA of the CDR3 is TGCGCCACCTCCACGGGGGGTGAAAACATTCAGTACTTC.

The table lists this clone with a count of one. The V call is TRBV15, the J call TRBJ1-1; D remains unclear. The CDR3 has 13 amino acids. Germline V lookup: CDR1 LNHNV, CDR2 YYDKDF (reference sequence). Trimming took 2 bases from V and 5 from J, leaving 9 bases between them. The CDR3 DNA sequence: TGTGCCACCAGCAGAATCCGCGGGACTGAAGCTTTCTTT. It encodes CATSRIRGTEAFF.

V and J are TRBV28 and TRBJ1-2; no firm D call. Trimming pared 5 bases from V and 8 bases from J, leaving 15 bases between. Per germline, CDR1 MDHEN and CDR2 SYDVKM. This CDR3 region has 13 residues. Here the CDR3 reads CASSPLGVWGYTF. The CDR3 DNA reads as TGTGCCAGCAGTCCCCTCGGGGTCTGGGGCTACACCTTC.

This clone was detected only a few times. The chain is built from TRBV11-1 and TRBJ2-2, with D perhaps assigned TRBD1 or TRBD2 (6 bases each). CDR1 is SGHAT, CDR2 FQDESV, per germline (reference sequence). Deletions cut 2 bases from V and 4 bases from J, with 14 bases between. The CDR3 is 16 residues long. CDR3 amino acids: CASSLSLGGGTGELFF. For the CDR3, the DNA is TGTGCCAGCAGCTTATCGTTAGGGGGAGGCACCGGGGAGCTGTTTTTT.

The genes are TRBV6-2 or TRBV6-3 and TRBJ1-2; TRBD1 agrees at 9 bases. V shed 4 bases and J 5 bases; nucleotides not matched to a gene: 8. Germline values: CDR1 MNHEY, CDR2 SVGEGT. The CDR3 is made up of 15 amino acids. CDR3 residues: CASSSHPGTGYGYTF. The CDR3 DNA reads TGTGCCAGCAGTTCCCATCCAGGGACAGGGTATGGCTACACCTTC.

There are a few counts of this clone. The chain links TRBV7-2 to TRBJ1-5; D call uncertain. Between the trimmed V and J ends, which lost 0 bases and 1 base, there was a span of 7 bases. Germline V gene data show CDR1 as SGHTA and CDR2 as FQGNSA. The CDR3 has 15 residues. CDR3 in DNA: TGTGCCAGCAGCTTAGCGGGAGGAAGCAATCAGCCCCAGCATTTT. Translated, it gives CASSLAGGSNQPQHF.

This chain links TRBV27 with TRBJ2-3; a possible D gene is TRBD1 (5 bases). Germline V gene sequence: CDR1 MNHEY, CDR2 SMNVEV (reference sequence). V shed 0 bases and J shed 8 bases, with 6 bases lying between them. This CDR3 is 12 amino acids long. Here the CDR3 reads CASSLSQGTQYF. CDR3 DNA sequence: TGTGCCAGCAGTTTATCCCAGGGTACGCAGTATTTT.

This clone was recorded once. This chain uses TRBV3-1 (or the pseudogene TRBV3-2) with TRBJ1-1; tentatively, D is TRBD1 (6 bases). The CDR3 runs 13 residues. Between the trimmed V and J ends, which lost 1 base and 12 bases, there was a span of 15 bases. Germline V gene data show CDR1 as LGHDT and CDR2 as YNNKEL (reference sequence). CDR3 residues: CASSQGSGRGTFF. The CDR3 DNA sequence: TGTGCCAGCAGCCAAGGTTCCGGCAGGGGAACTTTCTTT.

The V gene is TRBV5-4, the J gene TRBJ1-2; perhaps TRBD1 as D (5 bases). The CDR3 contains 15 residues. Germline V lookup: CDR1 SGHNT, CDR2 YYREEE (reference sequence). V shed 6 bases and J shed 5 bases, with 20 bases lying between them. CDR3 DNA sequence: TGTGCCAGCACCTTTTCAGGGAACTCTCGGTATGGCTACACCTTC. Encoded protein: CASTFSGNSRYGYTF.

This sequence joins TRBV11-3 and TRBJ2-2, with D tentatively TRBD1 or TRBD2 (7 bases each). Germline V gene data show CDR1 as SGHNT and CDR2 as YENEEA. V was trimmed by 5 bases and J by 0 bases, leaving 13 bases between them. The CDR3 spans 16 residues. The CDR3 region has the DNA TGTGCCAGCAGCCCCAGGGGGGGGTCGAACACCGGGGAGCTGTTTTTT. It yields the protein CASSPRGGSNTGELFF.

The V call is TRBV29-1, the J call TRBJ1-2; D might be TRBD1 (5 bases). The V end was cut by 5 bases, the J end by 1 base, with 11 bases between. The CDR3 has 13 amino acids. CDR1 SQVTM and CDR2 ANQGSEA come from the germline V gene. The CDR3 loop reads CSVRQGDNYGYTF. For the CDR3, the DNA is TGCAGCGTTAGGCAGGGAGATAACTATGGCTACACCTTC.

The chain employs TRBV7-8 and TRBJ1-5; D unclear. This CDR3 has 17 amino acids. V was cut by 5 bases and J by 2 bases, with 19 bases left in between. The germline V gene has CDR1 SGHVS and CDR2 FQNEAQ. The chain's CDR3 is CASSPVRTLRGNQPQHF. For the CDR3, the DNA is TGTGCCAGCAGCCCAGTTAGGACTCTCCGAGGCAATCAGCCCCAGCATTTT.

This clone was seen only once. The V call is TRBV19, the J call TRBJ2-1; the match to TRBD2 covers 10 bases. The CDR3 is made up of 15 amino acids. The germline gives CDR1 LNHDA, CDR2 SQIVND (reference sequence). V lost 4 bases to trimming and J lost 7 bases; unmatched junction nucleotides: 7. CDR3 loop: CASSTGLARGNEQFF. Here the CDR3 DNA reads TGTGCCAGTAGTACGGGACTAGCGCGGGGGAATGAGCAGTTCTTC. Filled out from reference TRBV19 and TRBJ2-1, the complete variable domain reads DGGITQSPKYLFRKEGQNVTLSCEQNLNHDAMYWYRQDPGQGLRLIYYSQIVNDFQKGDIAEGYSVSREKKESFPLTVTSAQKNPTAFYLCASSTGLARGNEQFFGPGTRLTVL.

The V gene is TRBV6-1, the J gene TRBJ2-1; D may be TRBD2 (5 bases). This CDR3 contains 15 residues. V was shortened by 3 bases and J by 4 bases, with 13 bases between the two germline ends. The germline V gene has CDR1 MNHNS and CDR2 SASEGT. CDR3 amino acids: CASSDGLDTYNEQFF. The DNA for the CDR3 is TGTGCCAGCAGTGACGGACTGGATACATACAATGAGCAGTTCTTC.

The genes are TRBV14 and TRBJ1-1; D is possibly TRBD1 (6 bases). Trimming removed 8 bases at V and 1 base at J, with 17 bases between. The CDR3 is 15 amino acids. CDR1 is SGHDN and CDR2 is FVKESK in the germline V gene. CDR3 loop: CASALLGGQNTEAFF. In DNA form, the CDR3 reads TGTGCCAGCGCTCTCCTAGGGGGACAGAACACTGAAGCTTTCTTT.

The CDR3 bases are TGCAGTGCTAGTAGCGGAAACACTGAAGCTTTCTTT. Translated, it gives CSASSGNTEAFF. J is TRBJ1-1 and V is TRBV20-1; D unclear. This CDR3 is 12 amino acids long. Germline V lookup: CDR1 DFQATT, CDR2 SNEGSKA (reference sequence). The V and J ends lost 3 bases and 2 bases respectively, with 7 bases between them.

Here the CDR3 reads CASSEWPGPSYEQYF. In DNA, the CDR3 is TGTGCCAGCAGTGAGTGGCCGGGACCGAGCTACGAGCAGTACTTC. The J gene is TRBJ2-7, the V gene TRBV2; D may be TRBD1 or TRBD2 (5 bases each). The V and J ends lost 3 bases and 3 bases respectively, with 15 bases between them. The CDR3 sequence is 15 residues long. CDR1 and CDR2 from the germline V gene are SNHLY and FYNNEI.

The genes are TRBV10-3 and TRBJ1-2; no definite D call. Trimming pared 5 bases from V and 5 bases from J, leaving 9 bases between. Germline V gives CDR1 ENHRY, CDR2 SYGVKD. The CDR3 loop spans 12 amino acids. CDR3 protein: CAISTLGYGYTF. The CDR3 DNA reads as TGTGCCATCAGTACCTTAGGGTATGGCTACACCTTC.

The V gene is TRBV9, the J gene TRBJ2-5, with 9 bases fitting TRBD1. Germline-derived CDR1 and CDR2 are SGDLS and YYNGEE. The CDR3 is 14 amino acids. The V gene end was trimmed by 0 bases and the J gene end by 6 bases; junction bases not matched to a gene: 3. The CDR3 sequence is CASSVGGTGKTQYF. The CDR3 region has the DNA TGTGCCAGCAGCGTAGGGGGGACAGGGAAGACCCAGTACTTC.

This clone was observed a handful of times. V is TRBV5-1 and J is TRBJ2-1, with TRBD1 identical over 8 bases. The ends lost 1 base at V and 6 bases at J; junction bases unmatched: 6. Germline loops: CDR1 SGHRS, CDR2 YFSETQ. CDR3 length: 15 amino acids. CDR3 residues: CASSLLDRDSNEQFF. The CDR3 DNA reads TGCGCCAGCAGCTTGTTGGACAGGGACTCCAATGAGCAGTTCTTC.